The 18 T cell receptor beta chains below come from one sample, sequenced in a study of blood T cell repertoires in COVID-19. TCRdb keeps only in-frame clones here, not all; method: immunoSEQ multiplex PCR. This table holds 100,000 or so clones, approximately 89% found once. The sample was peripheral blood. Receptor source: a woman between 25 and 40 years old with acute or convalescent COVID-19.

The V and J genes are TRBV9 and TRBJ1-6; D perhaps matches TRBD1 (5 bases). Trimming cost V 0 bases and J 10 bases, with 8 bases left between them. Germline-derived CDR1 and CDR2 are SGDLS and YYNGEE. The CDR3 runs to 13 residues. The DNA for the CDR3 is TGTGCCAGCAGCGTAGCCAGGGAATCACCCCTCCACTTT. Translation: CASSVARESPLHF.

The V and J genes are TRBV11-2 and TRBJ1-5; the match to TRBD1 covers 8 bases. Germline V gene sequence: CDR1 SGHAT, CDR2 FQNNGV. The CDR3 extends over 14 amino acids. The junction had 6 bases not matched to a gene; V was cut back by 5 bases and J by 6 bases. CDR3 nucleotide sequence: TGTGCCAGCAGCCCCCGGACAGGGCTTCAGCCCCAGCATTTT. Amino acids: CASSPRTGLQPQHF. Supplemented by reference TRBV11-2 and TRBJ1-5, the full variable domain reads EAGVAQSPRYKIIEKRQSVAFWCNPISGHATLYWYQQILGQGPKLLIQFQNNGVVDDSQLPKDRFSAERLKGVDSTLKIQPAKLEDSAVYLCASSPRTGLQPQHFGDGTRLSIL.

This clone appeared once. The CDR3, as DNA: TGTGCCAGCAGTTTTTTGGACAGAGGAGGCACCGGGGAGCTGTTTTTT. As protein: CASSFLDRGGTGELFF. This chain connects TRBV28 to TRBJ2-2; D might be TRBD1 (6 bases). Germline CDR1 is MDHEN and CDR2 is SYDVKM. V was cut by 3 bases and J by 4 bases, with 15 bases left in between. The length of the CDR3 is 16 residues.

The V gene is TRBV12-3 or TRBV12-4, the J gene TRBJ2-7; D is uncertain. CDR3 size: 12 residues. The V end was cut by 6 bases, the J end by 2 bases, with 8 bases between. The DNA for the CDR3 is TGTGCCAGCAGCAGGAACACCTACGAGCAGTACTTC. Amino acids: CASSRNTYEQYF.

The chain is built from TRBV18 and TRBJ1-1; 7 nucleotides match TRBD1. V lost 1 base to trimming and J lost 1 base; unmatched junction nucleotides: 0. Germline V lookup: CDR1 KGHSH, CDR2 LQKENI. The CDR3 is 14 residues long. The CDR3: CASSPQGANTEAFF. In DNA form, the CDR3 reads TGTGCCAGCTCACCACAGGGGGCGAACACTGAAGCTTTCTTT.

The rearrangement joins TRBV19 to TRBJ2-3, with 8 bases matching TRBD1. The V gene's germline CDR1 is LNHDA and CDR2 SQIVND (reference sequence). CDR3 length: 19 amino acids. J gave up 2 bases and V 6 bases, and 19 bases lay outside the gene matches. CDR3 DNA sequence: TGTGCCAGTAGCCCTGACAGGGGCGGGTTAGTAGGTTCCACAGATACGCAGTATTTT. Protein product: CASSPDRGGLVGSTDTQYF.

The chain couples TRBV5-1 to TRBJ1-2; weak D call: TRBD1 (5 bases). The CDR3 has 15 amino acids. V dropped 3 bases and J dropped 4 bases, with 16 bases sitting between them. Germline V gene sequence: CDR1 SGHRS, CDR2 YFSETQ. The chain's CDR3 is CASSSPVGQSYGYTF. The CDR3, as DNA: TGCGCCAGCAGCTCGCCGGTGGGGCAGTCCTATGGCTACACCTTC.

The rearrangement uses TRBV2 and TRBJ2-2, with D possibly matching TRBD1 (5 bases). V was trimmed by 3 bases and J by 4 bases, leaving 12 bases between them. This CDR3 has 15 residues. The germline V gene has CDR1 SNHLY and CDR2 FYNNEI. This chain's CDR3 is CASSDSPGFTGELFF. CDR3 sequence (DNA): TGTGCCAGCAGTGATAGCCCAGGGTTCACCGGGGAGCTGTTTTTT.

The chain employs TRBV7-2 and TRBJ2-1, with 9 bases fitting TRBD2. The CDR3 contains 16 residues. V gave up 5 bases and J gave up 4 bases; unmatched junction bases: 9. From germline, CDR1 is SGHTA and CDR2 FQGNSA. CDR3 protein: CASSLGRRGGYNEQFF. DNA for the CDR3: TGTGCCAGCAGCCTGGGTAGGCGGGGGGGTTACAATGAGCAGTTCTTC.

This chain joins TRBV7-2 and TRBJ2-7, with 11 bases aligning to TRBD2. Per the germline V gene, CDR1 is SGHTA and CDR2 is FQGNSA. The CDR3 has 19 residues. After removal of 5 bases from V and 4 bases from J, the junction contained 19 bases not matched to a gene. In DNA form, the CDR3 reads TGTGCCAGCAGCCCAAGGGGCGGTTTTGGGCTAGCGGGGGGTTACGAGCAGTACTTC. Translation: CASSPRGGFGLAGGYEQYF. Using reference TRBV7-2 and TRBJ2-7 for the parts outside the CDR3, the full variable domain is GAGVSQSPSNKVTEKGKDVELRCDPISGHTALYWYRQSLGQGLEFLIYFQGNSAPDKSGLPSDRFSAERTGGSVSTLTIQRTQQEDSAVYLCASSPRGGFGLAGGYEQYFGPGTRLTVT.

This clone appeared once. The CDR3 bases are TGTGCCAGCAGGGGTAGCGGGGGCTCCTACGAGCAGTACTTC. The encoded protein is CASRGSGGSYEQYF. The chain recombines TRBV6-5 with TRBJ2-7, with 9 bases fitting TRBD2. The trim removed 6 bases at V and 0 bases at J, leaving 3 bases unmatched. The CDR3 sequence is 14 residues long. Germline-derived CDR1 and CDR2 are MNHEY and SVGAGI.

This clone has a single count. The chain is built from TRBV11-2 and TRBJ1-1, with TRBD1 identical over 7 bases. The CDR3 length is 16 residues. Germline V gene data show CDR1 as SGHAT and CDR2 as FQNNGV. Losses at the gene ends were 5 bases for V and 0 bases for J; bases not matched to a gene: 9. The CDR3 is CASSTGQISMNTEAFF. Here the CDR3 DNA reads TGTGCCAGCAGCACGGGACAGATCTCAATGAACACTGAAGCTTTCTTT.

This clone has only one observation. The V call is TRBV21-1, the J call TRBJ2-1; TRBD1 reflects the table's D call only, with no check against the DNA. TRBV21-1 is flagged as a pseudogene. The CDR3 has 16 amino acids. The CDR3 DNA is TGTGCCAGCAGCATCACAGGGTTAAGCTCCTACAATGAGCAGTTCTTC. Its protein product is CASSITGLSSYNEQFF.

J is TRBJ2-7 and V is TRBV9, with a tentative D call TRBD2 (6 bases). V lost 4 bases, J lost 5 bases, and 16 bases lay in between. The CDR3 spans 14 residues. Per germline, CDR1 SGDLS and CDR2 YYNGEE. DNA for the CDR3: TGTGCCAGCAGCCGTATAGCGGTCGGGGACGAGCAGTACTTC. Encoded protein: CASSRIAVGDEQYF.

V and J are TRBV2 and TRBJ1-6, with 7 bases identical to TRBD1. The CDR3 runs 14 residues. With 8 bases clipped from V and 14 bases from J, the junction kept 15 bases outside the gene matches. Germline V gives CDR1 SNHLY, CDR2 FYNNEI. The CDR3 sequence is CASGGTAARGTLHF. In DNA, the CDR3 is TGTGCCAGCGGAGGGACAGCCGCACGAGGGACCCTCCACTTT.

The chain employs TRBV5-1 and TRBJ2-2, with TRBD1 as a possible D gene (5 bases). The germline V and J ends were trimmed by 3 bases and 2 bases, with 11 bases remaining between them. From germline, CDR1 is SGHRS and CDR2 YFSETQ. CDR3 length: 15 amino acids. DNA of the CDR3: TGCGCCAGCAGCTCCCGACAGACCAACACCGGGGAGCTGTTTTTT. This codes for CASSSRQTNTGELFF.

The chain uses TRBV12-3 or TRBV12-4 and TRBJ1-1, with D perhaps matching TRBD1 (6 bases). The V and J ends lost 1 base and 4 bases respectively, with 7 bases between them. The CDR3 covers 13 residues. CDR3 protein: CASSLGQATEAFF. DNA of the CDR3: TGTGCCAGCAGTTTAGGACAGGCCACTGAAGCTTTCTTT.

The chain carries TRBV10-2 and TRBJ1-5; TRBD1 might be the D (5 bases). Germline lookup yields CDR1 WSHSY and CDR2 SAAADI. With 6 bases removed from V and 0 bases from J, the gap between germline ends came to 12 bases. The CDR3 has 15 residues. The CDR3 DNA reads as TGCGCCAGCAGGCGGGGCAAGTATAGCAATCAGCCCCAGCATTTT. Its translation is CASRRGKYSNQPQHF.